The 13 T cell receptor beta chains reported below all come from one sample, sequenced in a study of blood T cell repertoires in COVID-19. Sequencing used immunoSEQ multiplex PCR; TCRdb keeps in-frame clones, though not all of them. The sample includes around 100,000 clones, 87% of them seen just once. The specimen was peripheral blood. Receptors were obtained from a woman between 50 and 59 years old with COVID-19, enrolled during active disease.

The CDR3 DNA follows: TGTGCCACCAGTGGTTCGGACAGGGTGGTGACCGGGGAGCTGTTTTTT. Translated, it gives CATSGSDRVVTGELFF. The J gene is TRBJ2-2, the V gene TRBV24-1; TRBD1 agrees at 8 bases. V shed 5 bases and J 5 bases; nucleotides not matched to a gene: 9. This CDR3 contains 16 residues. Germline CDR1 and CDR2: KGHDR and SFDVKD.

The rearrangement links TRBV25-1 to TRBJ2-1; 11 bases are a match to TRBD2. Trimming at V came to 7 bases and at J to 2 bases, leaving 7 bases not matched to a gene. The V gene's germline CDR1 is MGHDK and CDR2 SYGVNS. The CDR3 totals 16 residues. The CDR3 DNA sequence: TGTGCCAGCAAGACAAAACTAGCGGGGGCCTACAATGAGCAGTTCTTC. It translates to CASKTKLAGAYNEQFF.

The chain employs TRBV18 and TRBJ1-5; D is perhaps TRBD1 (5 bases). Trimming took 6 bases from V and 0 from J, leaving 12 bases between them. The CDR3 is 15 residues long. Germline CDR1 KGHSH, CDR2 LQKENI. In DNA form, the CDR3 reads TGTGCCAGCTCCAAAGGGGAATATAGCAATCAGCCCCAGCATTTT. This codes for CASSKGEYSNQPQHF.

The chain joins TRBV7-2 to TRBJ1-2; 8 bases line up with TRBD1. Germline CDR1 SGHTA, CDR2 FQGNSA. The CDR3 length is 18 residues. V shed 7 bases and J 2 bases; nucleotides not matched to a gene: 18. The CDR3 DNA follows: TGTGCCAGCACTCTCTGGTTTTCTCCCGGACAGGGAAACTATGGCTACACCTTC. Translation gives CASTLWFSPGQGNYGYTF.

This clone was seen ten or more times. This rearrangement joins TRBV5-1 to TRBJ1-1; TRBD1 might be the D (6 bases). This CDR3 contains 11 residues. V was clipped by 4 bases and J by 8 bases, with 9 bases between them. Germline V lookup: CDR1 SGHRS, CDR2 YFSETQ. In DNA, the CDR3 is TGCGCCAGCAGCAGCGGACAGGAAGCTTTCTTT. Translation: CASSSGQEAFF.

In this sample, this clone turned up once. The chain carries TRBV7-2 and TRBJ1-5; D remains ambiguous. Trimming stripped 2 bases from V and 7 bases from J, with 6 bases between. Per germline, CDR1 SGHTA and CDR2 FQGNSA. The CDR3 spans 12 residues. CDR3 sequence (DNA): TGTGCCAGCAGCTTATACACCCAGCCCCAGCATTTT. Amino acids: CASSLYTQPQHF.

The V gene is TRBV3-1 (or the pseudogene TRBV3-2), the J gene TRBJ1-2; 10 nucleotides line up with TRBD1. Trimming cost V 4 bases and J 4 bases; bases outside gene matches: 3. There are 14 residues in the CDR3. Per the germline V gene, CDR1 is LGHDT and CDR2 is YNNKEL (reference sequence). CDR3 sequence: CASSPRTGGYGYTF. Written as DNA, the CDR3 is TGTGCCAGCAGCCCAAGGACAGGGGGCTATGGCTACACCTTC.

This clone was seen a handful of times. The chain uses TRBV10-2 and TRBJ2-5, with 11 bases lining up with TRBD2. The CDR3 extends over 15 amino acids. V lost 6 bases and J lost 5; bases outside the gene matches: 8. Germline-derived CDR1 and CDR2 are WSHSY and SAAADI. The chain's CDR3 is CASRIAGGHWETQYF. As DNA, the CDR3 is TGCGCCAGCAGGATAGCGGGGGGGCATTGGGAGACCCAGTACTTC.

This chain links TRBV11-3 with TRBJ2-5; TRBD1 matches at 11 bases. With V trimmed by 2 bases and J by 5 bases, 4 bases remained unmatched. CDR1 and CDR2 from the germline V gene are SGHNT and YENEEA. The CDR3 sequence is 15 residues long. CDR3 loop: CASSLRTGGGETQYF. The CDR3 DNA is TGTGCCAGCAGCTTAAGGACAGGGGGCGGTGAGACCCAGTACTTC. The full variable domain, rest sourced from reference TRBV11-3 and TRBJ2-5, is EAGVVQSPRYKIIEKKQPVAFWCNPISGHNTLYWYLQNLGQGPELLIRYENEEAVDDSQLPKDRFSAERLKGVDSTLKIQPAELGDSAVYLCASSLRTGGGETQYFGPGTRLLVL.

This chain links TRBV6-6 with TRBJ1-2; the match to TRBD1 covers 7 bases. CDR3 length equals 14 residues. Trimming at V came to 0 bases and at J to 5 bases, leaving 3 bases not matched to a gene. Germline values: CDR1 MNHNY, CDR2 SVGAGI (reference sequence). CDR3 DNA: TGTGCCAGCAGTTACTCACAGGGGCTTTATGGCTACACCTTC. Encoded protein: CASSYSQGLYGYTF.

The rearrangement links TRBV2 to TRBJ1-2; no reliable D call. The CDR3 is 14 residues long. Trimming took off 3 bases at V and 2 bases at J, with 10 bases between the two ends. The V gene's germline CDR1 is SNHLY and CDR2 FYNNEI. The CDR3 spells CASSEAGANYGYTF. DNA of the CDR3: TGTGCCAGCAGTGAGGCGGGCGCCAACTATGGCTACACCTTC.

To note about this clone: The sample carries other DNA sequences with the same CDR3. The rearrangement joins TRBV15 to TRBJ1-2, with D maybe TRBD1 (5 bases). The germline gives CDR1 LNHNV, CDR2 YYDKDF (reference sequence). V was pared by 4 bases and J by 6 bases, with 12 bases between. This CDR3 comprises 13 residues. This chain's CDR3 is CATSMPGEHGYTF. CDR3 DNA: TGTGCCACCAGCATGCCGGGGGAGCATGGCTACACCTTC.

The genes are TRBV5-1 and TRBJ2-1, with 10 bases lining up with TRBD2. This CDR3 spans 18 amino acids. CDR1 SGHRS and CDR2 YFSETQ come from the germline V gene. Trimming at V came to 4 bases and at J to 0 bases, leaving 10 bases not matched to a gene. This chain's CDR3 is CASSEEGSGGYSYNEQFF. CDR3 DNA sequence: TGCGCCAGCAGCGAGGAGGGTAGCGGGGGGTACTCCTACAATGAGCAGTTCTTC.